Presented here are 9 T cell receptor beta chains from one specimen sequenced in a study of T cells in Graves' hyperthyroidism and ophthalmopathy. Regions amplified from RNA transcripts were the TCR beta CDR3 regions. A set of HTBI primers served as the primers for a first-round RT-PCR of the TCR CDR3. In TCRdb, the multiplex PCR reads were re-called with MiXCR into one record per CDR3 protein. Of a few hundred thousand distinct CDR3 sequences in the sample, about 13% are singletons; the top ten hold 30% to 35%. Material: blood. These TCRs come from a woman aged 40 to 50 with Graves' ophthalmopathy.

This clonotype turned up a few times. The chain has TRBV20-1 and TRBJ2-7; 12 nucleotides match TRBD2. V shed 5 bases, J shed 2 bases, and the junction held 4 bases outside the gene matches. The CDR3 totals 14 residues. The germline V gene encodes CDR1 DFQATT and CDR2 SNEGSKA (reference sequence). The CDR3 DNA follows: TGCAGTGCTCCACTAGCGGGAGGTCCCTACGAGCAGTACTTC. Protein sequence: CSAPLAGGPYEQYF.

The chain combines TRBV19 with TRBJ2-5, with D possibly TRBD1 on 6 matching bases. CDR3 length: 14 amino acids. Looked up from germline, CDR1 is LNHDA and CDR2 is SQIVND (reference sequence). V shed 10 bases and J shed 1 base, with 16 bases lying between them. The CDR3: CATSRGLGQETQYF. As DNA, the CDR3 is TGTGCCACCTCGAGGGGGTTGGGCCAAGAGACCCAGTACTTC. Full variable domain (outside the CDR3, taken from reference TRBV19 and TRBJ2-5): DGGITQSPKYLFRKEGQNVTLSCEQNLNHDAMYWYRQDPGQGLRLIYYSQIVNDFQKGDIAEGYSVSREKKESFPLTVTSAQKNPTAFYLCATSRGLGQETQYFGPGTRLLVL.

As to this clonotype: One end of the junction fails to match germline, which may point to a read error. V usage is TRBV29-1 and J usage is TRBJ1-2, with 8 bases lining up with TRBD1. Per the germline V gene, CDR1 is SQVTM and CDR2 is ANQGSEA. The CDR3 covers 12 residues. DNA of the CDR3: TGCGGCGTTGGACAGGGAGACTATGGCTACACCTTC. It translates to CGVGQGDYGYTF.

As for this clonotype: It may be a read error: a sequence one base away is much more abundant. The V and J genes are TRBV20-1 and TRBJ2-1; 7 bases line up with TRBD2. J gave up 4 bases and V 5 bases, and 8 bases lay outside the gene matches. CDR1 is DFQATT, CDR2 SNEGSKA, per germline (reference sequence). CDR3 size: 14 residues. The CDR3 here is CSAGGDYLYNEQFF. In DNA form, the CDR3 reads TGCAGTGCTGGGGGGGACTACCTGTACAATGAGCAGTTCTTC.

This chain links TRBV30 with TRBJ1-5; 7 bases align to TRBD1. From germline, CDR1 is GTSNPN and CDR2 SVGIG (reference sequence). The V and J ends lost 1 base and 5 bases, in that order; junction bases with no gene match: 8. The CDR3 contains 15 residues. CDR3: CAWSGLRGLDQPQHF. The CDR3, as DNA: TGTGCCTGGAGTGGGCTAAGGGGGCTGGATCAGCCCCAGCATTTT.

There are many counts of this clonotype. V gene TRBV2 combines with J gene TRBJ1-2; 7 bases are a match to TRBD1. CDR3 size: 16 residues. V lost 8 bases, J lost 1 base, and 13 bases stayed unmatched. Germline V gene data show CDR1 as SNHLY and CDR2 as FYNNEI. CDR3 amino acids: CASLKDRAGDNYGYTF. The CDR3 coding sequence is TGTGCCAGCTTAAAAGACAGGGCGGGGGATAACTATGGCTACACCTTC.

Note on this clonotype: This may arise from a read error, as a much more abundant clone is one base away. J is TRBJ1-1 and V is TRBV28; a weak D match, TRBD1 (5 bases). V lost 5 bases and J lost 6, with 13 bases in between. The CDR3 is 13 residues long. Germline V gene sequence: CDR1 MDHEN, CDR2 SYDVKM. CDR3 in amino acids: CASSPRGDAEAFF. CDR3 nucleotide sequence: TGTGCCAGCAGTCCCCGAGGGGACGCTGAAGCTTTCTTT.

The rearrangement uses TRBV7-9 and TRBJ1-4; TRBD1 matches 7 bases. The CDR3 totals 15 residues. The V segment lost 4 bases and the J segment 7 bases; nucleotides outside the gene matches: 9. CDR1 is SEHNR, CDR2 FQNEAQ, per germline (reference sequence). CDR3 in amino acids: CASSSYTGASEKLFF. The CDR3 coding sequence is TGTGCCAGCAGCTCGTACACAGGGGCGAGTGAAAAACTGTTTTTT. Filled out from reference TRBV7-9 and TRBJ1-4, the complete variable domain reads DTGVSQNPRHKITKRGQNVTFRCDPISEHNRLYWYRQTLGQGPEFLTYFQNEAQLEKSRLLSDRFSAERPKGSFSTLEIQRTEQGDSAMYLCASSSYTGASEKLFFGSGTQLSVL.

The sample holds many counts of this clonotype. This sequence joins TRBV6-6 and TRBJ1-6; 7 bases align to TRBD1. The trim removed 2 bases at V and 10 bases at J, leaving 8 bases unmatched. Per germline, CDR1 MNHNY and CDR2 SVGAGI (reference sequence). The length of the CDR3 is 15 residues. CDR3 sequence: CASSYDRVYRSPLHF. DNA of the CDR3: TGTGCCAGCAGTTACGACAGGGTGTATCGGTCACCCCTCCACTTT.